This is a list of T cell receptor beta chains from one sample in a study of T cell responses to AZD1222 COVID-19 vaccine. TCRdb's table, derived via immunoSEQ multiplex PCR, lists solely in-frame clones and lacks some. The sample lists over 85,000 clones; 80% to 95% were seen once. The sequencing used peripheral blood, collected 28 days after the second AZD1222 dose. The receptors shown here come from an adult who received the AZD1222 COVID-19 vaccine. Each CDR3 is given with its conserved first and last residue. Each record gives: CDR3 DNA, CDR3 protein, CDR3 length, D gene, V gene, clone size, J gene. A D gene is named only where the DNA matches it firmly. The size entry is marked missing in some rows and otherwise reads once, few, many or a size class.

TGTGCCAGCAGCTTATCCTACTACAATGAGCAGTTCTTC,CASSLSYYNEQFF,13,-,TRBV11-3,-,TRBJ2-1
TGTGCCAGCAGCCCATTAGCGGGCCCGAACTACGAGCAGTACTTC,CASSPLAGPNYEQYF,15,TRBD2,TRBV4-2,-,TRBJ2-7
TGTGCCAGCAGCTTACAGGGGGCATCTGAAGCTTTCTTT,CASSLQGASEAFF,13,TRBD1,TRBV5-5,-,TRBJ1-1
TGTGCCAGCAGCTTAACCCCAGGGAACACTGAAGCTTTCTTT,CASSLTPGNTEAFF,14,-,TRBV7-3,-,TRBJ1-1
TGCGCCAGCAGCTTGTCGGCTCAATATAGCACAGATACGCAGTATTTT,CASSLSAQYSTDTQYF,16,-,TRBV5-1,-,TRBJ2-3
TGTGCCAGCAGCTTAACAGGGGGGTATGGCTACACCTTC,CASSLTGGYGYTF,13,TRBD1,TRBV7-2,once,TRBJ1-2
TGCGCCAGCAGCCAAGCGGGACAGGGGTTCGACGAGCAGTACTTC,CASSQAGQGFDEQYF,15,TRBD1,TRBV4-1,few,TRBJ2-7
TGTGCCAGCTCACCGGGGACTACCCAAGAGACCCAGTACTTC,CASSPGTTQETQYF,14,TRBD2,TRBV18,-,TRBJ2-5
TGTGCCAGCAGTTACGACAGGGCTACCCATGGCTACACCTTC,CASSYDRATHGYTF,14,TRBD1,TRBV6-6,-,TRBJ1-2
TGTGCCAGCAGCTTAGTTGGGCAGGGGGCGATCGAGACCCAGTACTTC,CASSLVGQGAIETQYF,16,TRBD1,TRBV7-9,-,TRBJ2-5
TGTGCCAGCTCATCGACAGGGGGCGCTGGGGCCAACGTCCTGACTTTC,CASSSTGGAGANVLTF,16,TRBD1,TRBV18,-,TRBJ2-6
TGTGCCAGCAGCTTAGCGGCGACGGGTGGGGCCAACGTCCTGACTTTC,CASSLAATGGANVLTF,16,-,TRBV7-2,-,TRBJ2-6
TGTGCCAGCACCCGGGGGGCAGTGAACACTGAAGCTTTCTTT,CASTRGAVNTEAFF,14,-,TRBV6-5,-,TRBJ1-1
TGTGCCAGCAGCCAAGATCGTACGGGGAGCGGTTCACCCCTCCACTTT,CASSQDRTGSGSPLHF,16,-,TRBV4-2,-,TRBJ1-6
TGTGCCAGCAGCCAAGACCCGGAGCCCTACTACTCTGGGGCCAACGTCCTGACTTTC,CASSQDPEPYYSGANVLTF,19,-,TRBV4-2,-,TRBJ2-6
TGTGCCAGCAGCTTACAGGGGACAGGGTTAAATGAAAAACTGTTTTTT,CASSLQGTGLNEKLFF,16,TRBD1,TRBV7-8,-,TRBJ1-4
TGTGCCAGCAGCTTAGACCCCACCGGGGAGCTGTTTTTT,CASSLDPTGELFF,13,-,TRBV7-8,-,TRBJ2-2
TGTGCCAGCAGCTTGTCTCCAACCTACGAGCAGTACTTC,CASSLSPTYEQYF,13,-,TRBV7-2,-,TRBJ2-7
TGTGCTAGTGGACGGCAGTGGGGAGAGACCCAGTACTTC,CASGRQWGETQYF,13,-,TRBV12-5,few,TRBJ2-5
TGTGCCAGCAGTTCCGGACAGGGGGCATCTGGCTTC,CASSSGQGASGF,12,TRBD1,TRBV28,-,TRBJ1-2
TGTGCCAGCAGCAAGGGACAGGGAAGAGCTGGGCAGTACTTC,CASSKGQGRAGQYF,14,TRBD1,TRBV5-4,-,TRBJ2-7
TGTGCCAGCAGCGACCACAGGGGGCTCGGTGAAAAACTGTTTTTT,CASSDHRGLGEKLFF,15,TRBD1,TRBV9,-,TRBJ1-4
TGTGCCAGCAGCTTAGAAGCTAGCGGGGGGGCAAGGGAGCAGTACTTC,CASSLEASGGAREQYF,16,TRBD2,TRBV7-2,-,TRBJ2-7
TGTGCCAGCAGTTTGGCAAGGGGTGGGGAGCTGTTTTTT,CASSLARGGELFF,13,-,TRBV12-3/TRBV12-4,-,TRBJ2-2
TGTGCCACCCGACTAGACATATCCACAGATACGCAGTATTTT,CATRLDISTDTQYF,14,-,TRBV6-4,-,TRBJ2-3
TGTGCCATCAGTGAGTCTACAGGCCTTAATGAAAAACTGTTTTTT,CAISESTGLNEKLFF,15,-,TRBV10-3,-,TRBJ1-4
TGTGCCAGTAGTAGAGACGGGTCCACTGAAGCTTTCTTT,CASSRDGSTEAFF,13,-,TRBV19,-,TRBJ1-1
TGTGCCAGCAGCTTATGGTTGGGTACTGAAGCTTTCTTT,CASSLWLGTEAFF,13,-,TRBV7-2,-,TRBJ1-1
TGTGCCACCGGAGGGACTAGCGGGGGCCGGGGCTCAGATACGCAGTATTTT,CATGGTSGGRGSDTQYF,17,TRBD2,TRBV6-4,few,TRBJ2-3
TGTGCCAGCAGTGACGGGACAGTTAATGAAAAACTGTTTTTT,CASSDGTVNEKLFF,14,TRBD1,TRBV2,-,TRBJ1-4
TGTGCCAGCTCACCACCGGGGTCAGCTGGAAACACCATATATTTT,CASSPPGSAGNTIYF,15,-,TRBV18,-,TRBJ1-3
TGTGCCAGCAGCCCCGGGTGGGGCAATCAGCCCCAGCATTTT,CASSPGWGNQPQHF,14,-,TRBV7-8,-,TRBJ1-5
TGTGCCAGCAGCCAAGATGGGGGGGCTAGCACAGATACGCAGTATTTT,CASSQDGGASTDTQYF,16,-,TRBV3-1/TRBV3-2,-,TRBJ2-3
TGTGCCAGCAGTAGACAGGGGCTCAACGAGCAGTACTTC,CASSRQGLNEQYF,13,TRBD1,TRBV7-9,-,TRBJ2-7
TGTGCCAGCAGCACAACAGGGGGGAGGCATTTT,CASSTTGGRHF,11,TRBD1,TRBV28,once,TRBJ1-5